The rows below give T cell receptor beta chains drawn from one sample of a study of PD-1 blockade in classical Hodgkin lymphoma. Assay used: immunoSEQ multiplex PCR; TCRdb lists only in-frame clones, some missing. This table has some 10,000 clones, less than 90% appearing once. Specimen: CD8+ T cells from blood, collected at baseline. The receptor source for this set is a human donor with classical Hodgkin lymphoma. Each CDR3 is given without its conserved first and last residue.

v_call	j_call	cdr3_aa
TRBV10-1	TRBJ2-1	ASSESNWNEQF
TRBV4-1	TRBJ2-7	ASSQDPGTAYEQY
TRBV5-1	TRBJ2-7	ASSSPGLNYEQY
TRBV2	TRBJ2-1	ASSGLEQF
TRBV5-5	TRBJ2-3	ASSLESSGRVGDTQY
TRBV9	TRBJ2-1	ASSVVQSGEQF
TRBV11-3	TRBJ2-1	ASSRGSSGREF
TRBV7-6	TRBJ2-6	ASSYGTENSGANVLT
TRBV21-1	TRBJ2-7	ASSNWQGNDEQY
TRBV11-2	TRBJ2-7	ASSLGTGGQSSYEQY
TRBV27	TRBJ2-7	ASSPQEVSSEQY
TRBV5-8	TRBJ2-1	ASSLDPSWTPSYNEQF
TRBV27	TRBJ1-1	ASSYQSNTEAF
TRBV4-1	TRBJ2-4	ASSPDPTGVGNIQY
TRBV4-1	TRBJ1-4	ASSHPLWEKLF
TRBV4-1	TRBJ1-1	ASSFGTGVGTEAF
TRBV11-2	TRBJ2-3	ASSSIPGATDTQY
TRBV7-9	TRBJ2-3	ASSLSYGSRTDTQY
TRBV28	TRBJ2-3	ASSSLPGQGVMEDTQY
TRBV15	TRBJ2-7	ATSRETSGSHEQY
TRBV11-2	TRBJ2-4	ASSLGGTGEGPIQY
TRBV11-2	TRBJ2-2	ASSLGLRGVNTGELF
TRBV2	TRBJ1-4	ASSEGSNEKLF
TRBV21-1	TRBJ1-5	ASSKVGTSPQH
TRBV2	TRBJ2-5	ASSESTSGSHGVGQETQY
TRBV29-1	TRBJ2-3	SALAGVVTDTQY
TRBV30	TRBJ1-2	AWTTEIYGYT
TRBV7-9	TRBJ2-1	ASSSSSGLAGDYNEQF
TRBV29-1	TRBJ2-5	SGAGYREGGLETQY
TRBV11-2	TRBJ1-2	ASSVRVGAYGYT
TRBV19	TRBJ2-7	ASSIRLALAVGADGQY
TRBV28	TRBJ2-2	ASSLTGELF
TRBV27	TRBJ2-4	ASSLLAKNIQY